A selection of T cell receptor beta chains follows, all from one sample in a study of blood T cell repertoires in COVID-19. The method was immunoSEQ multiplex PCR; TCRdb's version includes in-frame clones alone and lacks a portion of them. The table has 270,000 or so clones, 82% seen once. Sequenced input: peripheral blood. These receptors came from a woman under 30 with acute or convalescent COVID-19. The CDR3 runs from the conserved cysteine through the conserved F or W. The D gene is left open where the match is weak. Some rows have no size entry. The others give once, few or many, or a class for an expanded clone.

V	D	size	J	DNA	CDR3
TRBV7-2	.	few	TRBJ1-6	TGTGCCAGCAGCCAACAAGAGGCCAGTTACTTTTCACCCCTCCACTTT	CASSQQEASYFSPLHF
TRBV18	.	.	TRBJ1-2	TGTGCCAGCTCACCTTTCGGCAGGGCCGACTATGGCTACACCTTC	CASSPFGRADYGYTF
TRBV5-1	TRBD1	.	TRBJ2-6	TGCGCCAGTTCAGGGGGCCTGTCCTCTGGGGCCAACGTCCTGACTTTC	CASSGGLSSGANVLTF
TRBV6-5	.	.	TRBJ1-3	TGTGCCACCGGACAGTACTCTGGAAACACCATATATTTT	CATGQYSGNTIYF
TRBV5-1	TRBD2	.	TRBJ2-7	TGCGCCAGCAGCTTGGAAGGGCTAGCGGGAGGCGAGCAGTACTTC	CASSLEGLAGGEQYF
TRBV7-3	TRBD1	few	TRBJ2-7	TGTGCCAGCAGCTTAATTCAGGGGGCGCGGAGCGAGCAGTACTTC	CASSLIQGARSEQYF
TRBV27	.	.	TRBJ2-5	TGTGCCAGCAGTTTTAGGGAAAGGTCACCGGGGGAGACCCAGTACTTC	CASSFRERSPGETQYF
TRBV7-2	.	once	TRBJ1-5	TGTGCCAGCAGCCCGCACCTTGGGACACCGTATAGCAATCAGCCCCAGCATTTT	CASSPHLGTPYSNQPQHF
TRBV7-9	.	.	TRBJ2-1	TGTGCCAGCAGCTTACCCCCTTTGAGGGAGCAGTTCTTC	CASSLPPLREQFF
TRBV30	.	.	TRBJ1-4	TGTGCCTGGAGTGGGGCCCAGGGTCTAGGTGAAAAACTGTTTTTT	CAWSGAQGLGEKLFF
TRBV19	.	.	TRBJ2-7	TGTGCCAGTAGTATTTCCCTCCTCTCTAGGGCGGGCGAGCAGTACTTC	CASSISLLSRAGEQYF